Listed here are 7 T cell receptor beta chains from one sample, sequenced in a study of neurological immune-mediated disorders. TCRdb called the 5' RACE reads again in MiXCR, with one record for every CDR3 protein. The sample lists roughly 60,000 distinct CDR3 sequences, about an eighth occurring once. Input material: PBMCs. These receptors were taken from a man in his fifties or sixties in good health.

This clonotype was recorded at least ten times. The chain uses TRBV5-1 and TRBJ2-5; D unclear. The ends were cut back, 2 bases at V and 2 bases at J, with 13 bases in the middle. The CDR3 consists of 15 residues. CDR1 and CDR2 from the germline V gene are SGHRS and YFSETQ. CDR3 residues: CASSFLGSVQETQYF. The CDR3 DNA sequence: TGCGCCAGCAGCTTTTTGGGATCAGTGCAAGAGACCCAGTACTTC.

Many counts were recorded for this clonotype. This sequence joins TRBV11-2 and TRBJ2-7; D gene ambiguous. Germline lookup yields CDR1 SGHAT and CDR2 FQNNGV. The length of the CDR3 is 14 residues. The germline V and J ends were trimmed by 1 base and 3 bases, with 10 bases remaining between them. The CDR3 DNA is TGTGCCAGCAGCTTAGCCCCCAGAGGCTACGAGCAGTACTTC. Translating gives CASSLAPRGYEQYF.

This clonotype was seen repeatedly, ten times or more. The genes are TRBV18 and TRBJ1-2, with 10 bases that match TRBD1. Germline values: CDR1 KGHSH, CDR2 LQKENI. The CDR3 is made up of 14 amino acids. After removal of 5 bases from V and 4 bases from J, the junction contained 4 bases not matched to a gene. The CDR3 DNA reads as TGTGCCAGCTCAGAGGACAGGGGGTCCTATGGCTACACCTTC. This gives the protein CASSEDRGSYGYTF.

This clonotype was detected ten times or more. The chain couples TRBV9 to TRBJ2-1; a weak D match, TRBD1 (6 bases). CDR3 size: 13 residues. Germline loops: CDR1 SGDLS, CDR2 YYNGEE. Trimming pared 4 bases from V and 8 bases from J, leaving 13 bases between. DNA for the CDR3: TGTGCCAGCAGCCGCCAGGGGTGGGATGAGCAGTTCTTC. This gives the protein CASSRQGWDEQFF.

The table lists this clonotype with many counts. This sequence joins TRBV12-3 or TRBV12-4 and TRBJ2-3, with 7 bases matching TRBD1. With 4 bases clipped from V and 6 bases from J, the junction kept 10 bases outside the gene matches. The CDR3 covers 15 residues. CDR3 loop: CASSYSGTATDTQYF. The CDR3 DNA is TGTGCCAGCAGTTACTCCGGGACAGCTACCGATACGCAGTATTTT.

At least ten counts were recorded for this clonotype. This chain connects TRBV5-1 to TRBJ2-1, with 12 bases that match TRBD2. The CDR3 has 16 residues. With 4 bases clipped from V and 3 bases from J, the junction kept 5 bases outside the gene matches. Germline V gives CDR1 SGHRS, CDR2 YFSETQ. DNA for the CDR3: TGCGCCAGCAGCCCGGGACTAGCGGGTCTCTACAATGAGCAGTTCTTC. Translating gives CASSPGLAGLYNEQFF.

This clonotype was picked up many times. The chain recombines TRBV20-1 with TRBJ1-1; 9 bases are a match to TRBD1. This CDR3 is built from 17 residues. Per the germline V gene, CDR1 is DFQATT and CDR2 is SNEGSKA (reference sequence). V shed 5 bases, J shed 4 bases, and the junction held 17 bases outside the gene matches. CDR3 residues: CSARGDRAAAGGTEAFF. The CDR3 DNA sequence: TGCAGTGCTCGAGGGGACAGGGCGGCAGCGGGGGGCACTGAAGCTTTCTTT.